Listed below are T cell receptor beta chains from one sample, sequenced in a study of blood T cell repertoires in COVID-19. TCRdb keeps only in-frame clones here, not all; method: immunoSEQ multiplex PCR. The sample contains around 65,000 clones, approximately 79% of which appear only once. Sequenced input: peripheral blood. The receptors come from a woman of 80 years or more with active or convalescent COVID-19. CDR3s include the opening cysteine and the closing phenylalanine or tryptophan. D genes are given only for firm matches.

>TRBJ1-5|TRBV7-9|TRBD1
CASSLAGTGGYDRHQPQHF
TGTGCCAGCAGCTTAGCAGGGACAGGGGGCTATGATAGGCATCAGCCCCAGCATTTT
>TRBJ2-7|TRBV29-1|NA
CSVGQNSYEQYF
TGCAGCGTTGGACAGAACTCCTACGAGCAGTACTTC
>TRBJ2-3|TRBV19|NA
CASSSSYTDTQYF
TGTGCCAGTAGTAGTTCCTACACAGATACGCAGTATTTT
>TRBJ1-1|TRBV5-1|TRBD1
CASRTGMDTEAFF
TGCGCCAGTCGGACAGGGATGGACACTGAAGCTTTCTTT
>TRBJ2-1|TRBV24-1|TRBD1
CATSDRRTGNYNEQFF
TGTGCCACCAGTGACCGTCGGACAGGCAACTACAATGAGCAGTTCTTC
>TRBJ2-7|TRBV6-5|TRBD1
CASSPGTGRYEQYF
TGTGCCAGCAGCCCCGGGACAGGGAGGTACGAGCAGTACTTC
>TRBJ1-5|TRBV2|TRBD1
CASSSEDRGHQPQHF
TGTGCCAGCAGTTCTGAGGACAGGGGGCATCAGCCCCAGCATTTT
>TRBJ1-4|TRBV7-9|NA
CASSLWPTNEKLFF
TGTGCCAGCAGCTTATGGCCAACTAATGAAAAACTGTTTTTT
>TRBJ2-3|TRBV15|NA
CATSRGGEQVNTQYF
TGTGCCACCAGCAGAGGGGGGGAACAGGTGAATACGCAGTATTTT
>TRBJ2-7|TRBV7-8|NA
CASSLSLRGLSYEQYF
TGTGCCAGCAGCTTATCTCTTCGGGGTCTCTCCTACGAGCAGTACTTC
>TRBJ1-2|TRBV5-6|NA
CASSLGAGAHGYTF
TGTGCCAGCAGCTTGGGAGCGGGGGCCCATGGCTACACCTTC
>TRBJ1-1|TRBV6-5|TRBD1
CASRYNRGSNTEAFF
TGTGCCAGCAGGTATAACAGGGGATCGAACACTGAAGCTTTCTTT
>TRBJ2-1|TRBV3-1/TRBV3-2|TRBD2
CASSRASGAISYNEQFF
TGTGCCAGCAGCCGGGCTAGCGGGGCGATCTCCTACAATGAGCAGTTCTTC
>TRBJ2-1|TRBV5-4|TRBD2
CASRDGATSGSLNEQFF
TGTGCCAGCAGGGATGGGGCTACTAGCGGGTCCCTCAATGAGCAGTTCTTC
>TRBJ1-1|TRBV5-1|NA
CASSLVPNTEAFF
TGCGCCAGCAGCTTGGTCCCAAACACTGAAGCTTTCTTT
>TRBJ1-5|TRBV4-1|NA
CASSQDGGHF
TGCGCCAGCAGCCAAGATGGCGGGCATTTT
>TRBJ1-1|TRBV3-1/TRBV3-2|NA
CASSQGGFGEAFF
TGTGCCAGCAGCCAGGGGGGTTTTGGTGAAGCTTTCTTT
>TRBJ1-2|TRBV18|NA
CASSPFDSRVNYGYTF
TGTGCCAGCTCACCATTTGATTCGAGGGTCAACTATGGCTACACCTTC
>TRBJ1-1|TRBV5-4|NA
CASSREGSGALNGAFF
TGTGCCAGCAGCCGGGAGGGGTCGGGGGCGCTTAATGGAGCTTTCTTT
>TRBJ2-7|TRBV19|TRBD1
CASKTRDRDYEQYF
TGTGCCAGTAAAACCCGGGACAGGGACTACGAGCAGTACTTC